This T cell receptor (beta chain) was identified in a study of cytomegalovirus exposure and HLA in healthy donors. The CDR3 runs to 16 residues. Trimming took off 0 bases at V and 0 bases at J, with 11 bases between the two ends. The germline gives CDR1 MNHEY, CDR2 SVGAGI. Amplification used 60 Vbeta primers and 13 Jbeta primers. This table comes from immunoSEQ multiplex PCR, and its TCRdb copy is limited to in-frame clones, with some not included. The table lists some 150,000 clones, 72% of them singletons. The source is a man aged 50-59 years in good health and CMV-seropositive. The rearrangement links TRBV6-5 to TRBJ1-2; possibly TRBD1 for D (5 bases). The sample consisted of PBMCs. The CDR3 protein is CASSYSGEAANYGYTF. CDR3 sequence (DNA): TGTGCCAGCAGTTACTCGGGGGAGGCTGCTAACTATGGCTACACCTTC.